One sample yielded the 10 T cell receptor beta chains listed below, sequenced in a study of T cell changes during pregnancy in multiple sclerosis. Method: immunoSEQ multiplex PCR; TCRdb's copy keeps in-frame clones and lacks some. The sample records 70,000 or so clones, roughly 89% being singletons. The sample here was peripheral blood, taken in the third trimester of pregnancy. Receptors originate from a female donor in good health, enrolled as a control in a pregnancy study.

The chain links TRBV5-1 to TRBJ2-5; 12 nucleotides align to TRBD2. There are 18 residues in the CDR3. CDR1 is SGHRS and CDR2 is YFSETQ in the germline V gene. Trimming cost V 0 bases and J 1 base; bases outside gene matches: 7. CDR3 sequence reads: CASSLVILAGGTQETQYF. The CDR3 region has the DNA TGCGCCAGCAGCTTGGTCATCCTAGCGGGGGGGACCCAAGAGACCCAGTACTTC.

V gene TRBV5-1 combines with J gene TRBJ1-2; 8 bases map to TRBD1. With V trimmed by 0 bases and J by 6 bases, 7 bases remained unmatched. Germline V gene sequence: CDR1 SGHRS, CDR2 YFSETQ. This CDR3 has 15 amino acids. In nucleotides, the CDR3 is TGCGCCAGCAGCTTGGTGGCAGGGGGCGCGAATGGCTACACCTTC. Amino acid sequence: CASSLVAGGANGYTF.

V is TRBV5-1 and J is TRBJ1-2; 10 nucleotides align to TRBD1. Germline values: CDR1 SGHRS, CDR2 YFSETQ. V lost 4 bases, J lost 4 bases, and 4 bases stayed unmatched. The CDR3 runs to 14 residues. CDR3 protein: CASSEDRGLYGYTF. In nucleotides, the CDR3 is TGCGCCAGCAGCGAAGACAGGGGGCTCTATGGCTACACCTTC. Supplemented by reference TRBV5-1 and TRBJ1-2, the full variable domain reads KAGVTQTPRYLIKTRGQQVTLSCSPISGHRSVSWYQQTPGQGLQFLFEYFSETQRNKGNFPGRFSGRQFSNSRSEMNVSTLELGDSALYLCASSEDRGLYGYTFGSGTRLTVV.

This chain uses TRBV27 with TRBJ2-3; 9 bases align to TRBD2. Germline V gene data show CDR1 as MNHEY and CDR2 as SMNVEV (reference sequence). V lost 5 bases, J lost 2 bases, and 20 bases stayed unmatched. The CDR3 spans 20 residues. The CDR3 loop reads CASSPPAGAGGRGVTDTQYF. The CDR3 nucleotides read TGTGCCAGCAGTCCGCCCGCGGGGGCGGGGGGGCGCGGGGTCACAGATACGCAGTATTTT.

V usage is TRBV28 and J usage is TRBJ1-2; the D is unclear. This CDR3 is 15 amino acids long. In germline, CDR1 is MDHEN, CDR2 SYDVKM. V lost 5 bases, J lost 8 bases, and 21 bases lay in between. CDR3: CASSPPLTFPEGYTF. The CDR3 DNA reads as TGTGCCAGCAGTCCCCCTCTGACATTCCCGGAAGGCTACACCTTC.

This clone was seen just once. The rearrangement links TRBV6-1 to TRBJ1-1; D not certain. The germline V gene encodes CDR1 MNHNS and CDR2 SASEGT. The germline V and J ends were trimmed by 4 bases and 3 bases, with 9 bases remaining between them. The CDR3 is 13 amino acids. Here the CDR3 reads CASSVNTHTEAFF. For the CDR3, the DNA is TGTGCCAGCAGTGTAAACACCCACACTGAAGCTTTCTTT.

The V call is TRBV9, the J call TRBJ1-1; D unresolved. Trimming took off 4 bases at V and 7 bases at J, with 14 bases between the two ends. Germline V CDR1 and CDR2: SGDLS, YYNGEE. The length of the CDR3 is 13 residues. DNA of the CDR3: TGTGCCAGCAGCCCAGTTATCTTTGGTGAAGCTTTCTTT. Its translation is CASSPVIFGEAFF.

J is TRBJ2-1 and V is TRBV19, with TRBD2 as a possible D gene (5 bases). Trimming shortened V by 5 bases and J by 3 bases, and 8 bases separated the two germline ends. Germline V gives CDR1 LNHDA, CDR2 SQIVND (reference sequence). The CDR3 totals 13 residues. The CDR3 loop is CASSGRDYNEQFF. In DNA form, the CDR3 reads TGTGCCAGTAGTGGCCGGGACTACAATGAGCAGTTCTTC.

This chain links TRBV28 with TRBJ1-1; 8 nucleotides agree with TRBD1. V trimming: 3 bases; J trimming: 5 bases; junction bases outside the gene matches: 8. CDR3 length: 15 residues. Germline CDR1 reads MDHEN; CDR2 reads SYDVKM. The CDR3 region is CASSLNTGGGTEAFF. CDR3 DNA: TGTGCCAGCAGTTTGAATACAGGGGGAGGGACTGAAGCTTTCTTT.

The gene calls are TRBV6-4 and TRBJ2-3; tentatively, D is TRBD1 (5 bases). V lost 0 bases and J lost 2, with 15 bases in between. The germline CDR1 and CDR2 sequences are MRHNA and SNTAGT. There are 17 residues in the CDR3. CDR3 residues: CASSDSTMGRSTDTQYF. The DNA of the CDR3 is TGTGCCAGCAGTGACTCCACAATGGGGCGGTCCACAGATACGCAGTATTTT.